The sequence of this T cell receptor beta chain was determined in a study of shared clonotypes between healthy human individuals. Sequencing was performed with immunoSEQ multiplex PCR; in TCRdb, only in-frame clones are kept and a portion is missing. The sample yields roughly 2 million clones, 95% seen once. Germline values: CDR1 MNHNS, CDR2 SASEGT. V was clipped by 8 bases and J by 2 bases, with 19 bases between them. This CDR3 is built from 15 residues. The rearrangement links TRBV6-1 to TRBJ2-7, with D possibly TRBD1 on 8 matching bases. The specimen sequenced was naive CD4+ T cells sorted from blood. Subset specified: CD45RA+ positively selected. The receptor was derived from a man aged 18-30 years in good health. The CDR3 protein is CASGGGGQVTYEQYF. The CDR3 DNA is TGTGCCAGCGGAGGGGGGGGACAGGTGACCTACGAGCAGTACTTC.